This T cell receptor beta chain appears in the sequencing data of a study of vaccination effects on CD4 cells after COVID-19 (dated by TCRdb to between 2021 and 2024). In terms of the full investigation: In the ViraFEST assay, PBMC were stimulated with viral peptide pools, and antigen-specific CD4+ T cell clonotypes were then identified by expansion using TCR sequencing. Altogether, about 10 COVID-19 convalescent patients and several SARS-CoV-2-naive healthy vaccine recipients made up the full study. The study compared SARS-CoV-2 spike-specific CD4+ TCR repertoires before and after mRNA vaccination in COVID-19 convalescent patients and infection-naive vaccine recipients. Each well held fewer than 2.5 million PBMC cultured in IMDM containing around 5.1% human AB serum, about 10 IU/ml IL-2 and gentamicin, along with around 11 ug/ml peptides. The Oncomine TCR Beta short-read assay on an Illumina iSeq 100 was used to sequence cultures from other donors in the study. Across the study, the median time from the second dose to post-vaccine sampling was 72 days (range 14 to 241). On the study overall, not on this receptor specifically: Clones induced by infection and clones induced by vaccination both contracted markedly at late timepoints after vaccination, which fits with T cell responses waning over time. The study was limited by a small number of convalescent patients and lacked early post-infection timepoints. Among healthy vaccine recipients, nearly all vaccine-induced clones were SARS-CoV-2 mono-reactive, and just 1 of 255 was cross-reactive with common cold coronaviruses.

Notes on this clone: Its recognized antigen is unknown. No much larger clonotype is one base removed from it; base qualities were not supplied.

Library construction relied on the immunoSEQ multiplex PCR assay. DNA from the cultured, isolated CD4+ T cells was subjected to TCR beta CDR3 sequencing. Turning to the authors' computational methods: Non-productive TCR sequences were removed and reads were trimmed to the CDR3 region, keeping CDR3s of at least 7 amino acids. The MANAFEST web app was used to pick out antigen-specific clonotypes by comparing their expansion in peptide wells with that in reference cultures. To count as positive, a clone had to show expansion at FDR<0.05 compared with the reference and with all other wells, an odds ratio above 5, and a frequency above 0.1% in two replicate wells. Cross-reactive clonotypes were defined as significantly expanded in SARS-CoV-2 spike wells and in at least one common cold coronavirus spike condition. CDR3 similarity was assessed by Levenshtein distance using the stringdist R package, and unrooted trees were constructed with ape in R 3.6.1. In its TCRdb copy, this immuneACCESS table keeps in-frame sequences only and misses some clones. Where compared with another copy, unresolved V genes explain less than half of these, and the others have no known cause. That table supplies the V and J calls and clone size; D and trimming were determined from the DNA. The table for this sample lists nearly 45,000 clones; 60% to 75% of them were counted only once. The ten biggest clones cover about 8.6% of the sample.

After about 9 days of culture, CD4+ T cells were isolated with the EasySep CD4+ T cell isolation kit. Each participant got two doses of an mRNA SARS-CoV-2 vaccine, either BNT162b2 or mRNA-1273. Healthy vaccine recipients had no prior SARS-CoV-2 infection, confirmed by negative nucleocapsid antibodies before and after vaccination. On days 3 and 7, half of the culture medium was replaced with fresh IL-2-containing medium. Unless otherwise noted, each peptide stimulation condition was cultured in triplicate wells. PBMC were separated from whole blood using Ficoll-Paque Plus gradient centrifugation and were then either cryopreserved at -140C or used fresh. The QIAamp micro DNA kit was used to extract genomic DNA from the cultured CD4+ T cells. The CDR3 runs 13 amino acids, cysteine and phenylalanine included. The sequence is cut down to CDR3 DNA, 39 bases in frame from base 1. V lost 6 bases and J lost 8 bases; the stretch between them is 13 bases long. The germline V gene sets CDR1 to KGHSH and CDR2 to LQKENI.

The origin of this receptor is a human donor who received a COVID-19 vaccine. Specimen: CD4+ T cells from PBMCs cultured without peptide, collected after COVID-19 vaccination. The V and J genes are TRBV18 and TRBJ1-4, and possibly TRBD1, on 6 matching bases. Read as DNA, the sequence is TGTGCCAGCTCGCCGACAGGAAACGAAAAACTGTTTTTT. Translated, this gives CASSPTGNEKLFF. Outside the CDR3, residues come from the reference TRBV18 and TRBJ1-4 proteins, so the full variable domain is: NAGVMQNPRHLVRRRGQEARLRCSPMKGHSHVYWYRQLPEEGLKFMVYLQKENIIDESGMPKERFSAEFPKEGPSILRIQQVVRGDSAAYFCASSPTGNEKLFFGSGTQLSVL.